Sequencing of this TCR beta chain was carried out in a study of metastatic and nonmetastatic thyroid tumors. Study background: Repertoires of blood and of tissue (tumor or nodule) from malignant and benign thyroid patients were compared.

This CDR3 spans 15 amino acids. Germline values: CDR1 MNHEY, CDR2 SMNVEV (reference sequence). Trimming stripped 2 bases from V and 4 bases from J, with 14 bases between. There are a few counts of this clone. Its antigen is undetermined. Study findings and constraints: In blood and tumor, TCR beta diversity was reportedly significantly higher in malignant thyroid tumors than in benign nodules.

TCRdb re-called clones from the PCR reads using MiXCR. The table has around 6,700 clones, 30% to 35% seen once. Not a single patient had been given any form of treatment at any point before undergoing thyroid surgery. Sequences were obtained from adjacent normal tissue. The sequence came from a female donor with papillary thyroid cancer or a benign thyroid nodule (not recorded which). Some clones in this sample may be carry-over from other donors' samples. The chain couples TRBV27 to TRBJ1-1, with D uncertain. DNA of the CDR3: TGTGCCAGCAGTTTAAATGTCGGATGGGGCACTGAAGCTTTCTTT. This codes for CASSLNVGWGTEAFF.